Each of the 12 T cell receptor beta chains below was sequenced from the same sample in a study of blood T cell repertoires in COVID-19. Measured with immunoSEQ multiplex PCR; TCRdb has only the in-frame clones, and not every one. In the table there are 200,000 to 300,000 clones, roughly 85% of which are singletons. The sequencing sample was made of peripheral blood. The receptors originated from a man younger than 30 with active or convalescent COVID-19.

This clone has only a few counts. The J gene is TRBJ2-1, the V gene TRBV11-3; 9 bases align to TRBD2. This CDR3 is built from 15 residues. V shed 1 base, J shed 9 bases, and the junction held 7 bases outside the gene matches. Germline lookup yields CDR1 SGHNT and CDR2 YENEEA. Written as DNA, the CDR3 is TGTGCCAGCAGCTTAGGAGCGGGGGGTCGAGGTGAGCAGTTCTTC. Translated: CASSLGAGGRGEQFF.

This rearrangement joins TRBV9 to TRBJ2-1; 7 nucleotides line up with TRBD2. Germline values: CDR1 SGDLS, CDR2 YYNGEE. V lost 4 bases and J lost 0; bases outside the gene matches: 7. This CDR3 is built from 16 residues. The CDR3 region is CASSPPQRGSYNEQFF. CDR3 in DNA: TGTGCCAGCAGCCCCCCCCAGCGGGGCTCCTACAATGAGCAGTTCTTC.

V usage is TRBV29-1 and J usage is TRBJ1-3; TRBD1 is a possible D gene (6 bases). The CDR3 has 13 amino acids. The germline V gene encodes CDR1 SQVTM and CDR2 ANQGSEA. The V and J ends lost 6 bases and 2 bases respectively, with 11 bases between them. DNA of the CDR3: TGCAGCGTGTTTAAGGGGGCTGGAAACACCATATATTTT. Its translation is CSVFKGAGNTIYF.

This clone was counted a single time. The rearrangement links TRBV4-1 to TRBJ1-2; 9 bases are shared with TRBD1. CDR3 length: 16 residues. Germline CDR1 MGHRA, CDR2 YSYEKL. Germline trimming cut 4 bases from V and 1 base from J; bases unmatched to any gene: 7. The CDR3 spells CASSRLLTGGNYGYTF. Written as DNA, the CDR3 is TGCGCCAGCAGCCGACTATTGACAGGGGGTAACTATGGCTACACCTTC.

This clone was counted once. The gene calls are TRBV9 and TRBJ1-6; 8 bases match TRBD1. This CDR3 has 14 residues. Germline V gene sequence: CDR1 SGDLS, CDR2 YYNGEE. The ends lost 4 bases at V and 10 bases at J; junction bases unmatched: 7. CDR3: CASSLTGVQSPLHF. Written as DNA, the CDR3 is TGTGCCAGCAGCCTGACAGGGGTCCAGTCACCCCTCCACTTT. The complete variable domain, with remaining parts taken from reference TRBV9 and TRBJ1-6, reads DSGVTQTPKHLITATGQRVTLRCSPRSGDLSVYWYQQSLDQGLQFLIQYYNGEERAKGNILERFSAQQFPDLHSELNLSSLELGDSALYFCASSLTGVQSPLHFGNGTRLTVT.

The CDR3 coding sequence is TGTGCCAGCAGTCCCTCCGGAGTAGACTCTGGGGCCAACGTCCTGACTTTC. Protein sequence: CASSPSGVDSGANVLTF. This rearrangement joins TRBV28 to TRBJ2-6; D is uncertain. CDR3 length: 17 amino acids. Trimming took off 5 bases at V and 0 bases at J, with 14 bases between the two ends. From germline, CDR1 is MDHEN and CDR2 SYDVKM.

This clone was seen only once. The rearrangement uses TRBV6-2 or TRBV6-3 and TRBJ2-2, with D tentatively TRBD2 (5 bases). The V gene's germline CDR1 is MNHEY and CDR2 SVGEGT. The CDR3 length is 13 residues. The V end lost 5 bases, the J end lost 6 bases, and 10 bases lay between the germline ends. CDR3 nucleotide sequence: TGTGCCAGCAGTGAGGGCTTCCCCGGGGAGCTGTTTTTT. Protein: CASSEGFPGELFF.

In DNA, the CDR3 is TGTGCCAGCAGCGCAAACAGGGACGGCTACACCTTC. Amino acids: CASSANRDGYTF. This chain links TRBV9 with TRBJ1-2; tentative D call: TRBD1 (6 bases). The germline CDR1 and CDR2 sequences are SGDLS and YYNGEE. Trimming removed 3 bases from V and 8 bases from J, with 11 bases in between. CDR3 size: 12 residues.

This chain joins TRBV7-9 and TRBJ2-4; D is unresolved. This CDR3 has 15 amino acids. Germline V CDR1 and CDR2: SEHNR, FQNEAQ (reference sequence). Between the trimmed V and J ends, which lost 3 bases and 2 bases, there was a span of 11 bases. DNA of the CDR3: TGTGCCAGCAGCTTCCCCAGAGGCCCCAAAAACATTCAGTACTTC. This translates into CASSFPRGPKNIQYF.

V is TRBV19 and J is TRBJ2-1; 9 nucleotides match TRBD2. V was pared by 5 bases and J by 6 bases, with 8 bases of the junction left unmatched. The CDR3 length is 15 residues. The germline V gene has CDR1 LNHDA and CDR2 SQIVND (reference sequence). CDR3 DNA: TGTGCCAGTAGTCGTAGCGGGAGAGACTTCAATGAGCAGTTCTTC. This sequence encodes CASSRSGRDFNEQFF. The full variable domain, in which reference TRBV19 and TRBJ2-1 provide the parts outside the CDR3, is DGGITQSPKYLFRKEGQNVTLSCEQNLNHDAMYWYRQDPGQGLRLIYYSQIVNDFQKGDIAEGYSVSREKKESFPLTVTSAQKNPTAFYLCASSRSGRDFNEQFFGPGTRLTVL.

The rearrangement joins TRBV7-2 to TRBJ2-7; weak D call: TRBD2 (6 bases). Germline CDR1 is SGHTA and CDR2 is FQGNSA. CDR3 length: 13 amino acids. V was pared by 0 bases and J by 4 bases, with 7 bases between. CDR3: CASSLAGRYEQYF. The DNA for the CDR3 is TGTGCCAGCAGCTTAGCCGGGAGATACGAGCAGTACTTC.

This clone has just one count. V is TRBV29-1 and J is TRBJ2-2; TRBD2 aligns across 7 bases. Germline V gene data show CDR1 as SQVTM and CDR2 as ANQGSEA. Unmatched junction bases numbered 7, after V lost 6 bases and J lost 0 bases. The CDR3 runs 15 residues. CDR3 coding DNA: TGCAGCGTGGATCCGGGGGGAGCGAACACCGGGGAGCTGTTTTTT. Its protein product is CSVDPGGANTGELFF.